This T cell receptor (beta chain) was sequenced for a study of vaccination and CD4 T cells after COVID-19. Overall study context: Two of the convalescents were Hispanic, and convalescents were six males and four females. Broader study findings: There was no significant change from approximately 21 to 38 median reactive clonotypes.

For this clonotype: Its antigen is not identified.

Sequence data for DNA of cultured CD4+ T cells were generated by the Oncomine TCR Beta short-read assay. TCRdb fed the PCR reads into MiXCR, producing one record per CDR3 protein. The data hold approximately 20,000 distinct CDR3 sequences, with under 55% observed a single time. Treatment in this sample: approximately nine-day PBMC culture with coronavirus spike peptide pools or control peptides (ViraFEST assay). Peptide pool stimulation in ViraFEST expanded antigen-specific T cells, whose TCRs were then sequenced. Once cultured roughly 10 days, CD4+ T cells underwent isolation by negative selection. V was clipped by 0 bases and J by 5 bases, with 13 bases between them. The CDR3 has 16 residues. From germline, CDR1 is LNHNV and CDR2 YYDKDF (reference sequence).

The receptor comes from a human donor who had recovered from COVID-19. Sequenced material: CD4+ T cells from blood, cultured in vitro. The V and J genes are TRBV15 and TRBJ2-2; D assignment may be TRBD1 or TRBD2 (5 bases each). The CDR3 region has the DNA TGTGCCACCAGCAGAGACGACCTGGGGGTTACCGGGGAGCTGTTTTTT. Its translation is CATSRDDLGVTGELFF.